The rows below give T cell receptor beta chains drawn from one sample of a study of blood T cell repertoires in COVID-19. This table comes from immunoSEQ multiplex PCR, and its TCRdb copy is limited to in-frame clones, with some not included. The sample carries 210,000 or so clones, around nine tenths recorded once. Sequencing input: peripheral blood. Every receptor here comes from a middle-aged woman who had recovered from COVID-19. Each CDR3 is given with its conserved first and last residue. D genes are given only for firm matches. Rows give clone size only sometimes, using once, few, many, or a class for an expanded clone.

D gene	clone size	J gene	V gene	CDR3 length	CDR3 DNA	CDR3 protein
.	.	TRBJ2-5	TRBV12-3/TRBV12-4	13	TGTGCCAGCAGTTTGGGGCAGCAAGAGACCCAGTACTTC	CASSLGQQETQYF
TRBD2	once	TRBJ2-1	TRBV2	15	TGTGCCAGCAGCGTCATAGCGGGAGGGATGAATGAGCAGTTCTTC	CASSVIAGGMNEQFF
.	.	TRBJ2-1	TRBV11-2	15	TGTGCCAGCAGCTTCGGGGGTTTGGCCTACAATGAGCAGTTCTTC	CASSFGGLAYNEQFF
.	.	TRBJ2-3	TRBV21-1	12	TGTGCCAGCAGCGCGAACACAGATACGCAGTATTTT	CASSANTDTQYF
.	.	TRBJ2-1	TRBV9	14	TGTGCCAGCAGCGATTGGACAGAAAACAATGAGCAGTTCTTC	CASSDWTENNEQFF
.	.	TRBJ2-1	TRBV29-1	16	TGCAGCGTTGTACCCCACCGGAGGGAGTCCTACAATGAGCAGTTCTTC	CSVVPHRRESYNEQFF
TRBD2	.	TRBJ2-7	TRBV14	16	TGTGCCAGCAGCCACAGGACTAGCGGGAGTTTCTACGAGCAGTACTTC	CASSHRTSGSFYEQYF
TRBD1	few	TRBJ1-1	TRBV18	17	TGTGCCAGCTCACCGCCCGGACAGGGACAACCGAACACTGAAGCTTTCTTT	CASSPPGQGQPNTEAFF
.	.	TRBJ1-6	TRBV18	15	TGTGCCAGCTCACCACCGGCGGGGGCTGATTCACCCCTCCACTTT	CASSPPAGADSPLHF
TRBD1	.	TRBJ2-5	TRBV4-1	17	TGCGCCAGCAGCCAAGAGATCAGGCTCGGACAGGTGGTGACCCAGTACTTC	CASSQEIRLGQVVTQYF
.	.	TRBJ1-3	TRBV10-3	14	TGTGCCATCAGTGCAGGGAGGATTGGAAACACCATATATTTT	CAISAGRIGNTIYF
TRBD2	.	TRBJ2-1	TRBV6-1	17	TGTGCCAGCAGTGAAGCGCTTACTAGCGACCACTACAATGAGCAGTTCTTC	CASSEALTSDHYNEQFF
.	.	TRBJ1-1	TRBV6-5	14	TGTGCCAGCAAACCCGGACAAACCAACACTGAAGCTTTCTTT	CASKPGQTNTEAFF
.	.	TRBJ1-5	TRBV25-1	15	TGTGCCAGCAGTGATGGGCCCGGCGGGAATCAGCCCCAGCATTTT	CASSDGPGGNQPQHF
TRBD1	.	TRBJ2-1	TRBV5-1	15	TGCGCCAGCAGCTCCTGGACAGGGGATTACAATGAGCAGTTCTTC	CASSSWTGDYNEQFF
.	.	TRBJ2-1	TRBV6-6	15	.	CASILEAGSYNEQFF
.	once	TRBJ2-5	TRBV15	13	TGTGCCACCAGCAGAGAGAAGCGGGAGACCCAGTACTTC	CATSREKRETQYF
TRBD1	.	TRBJ2-7	TRBV27	13	TGTGTCACCGGACAGGGAAGGTTCTACGAGCAGTACTTC	CVTGQGRFYEQYF
.	.	TRBJ1-1	TRBV5-1	15	TGCGCCAGCAGCTTGGATCCCACGGGAGGGACTGAAGCTTTCTTT	CASSLDPTGGTEAFF
.	.	TRBJ2-2	TRBV25-1	17	TGTGCCAGCAGTGAATTGGGCAAAGGTGCGAACACCGGGGAGCTGTTTTTT	CASSELGKGANTGELFF
.	many	TRBJ2-3	TRBV9	13	TGTGCCAGCAGCGTAGGGCTCACAGATACGCAGTATTTT	CASSVGLTDTQYF
TRBD2	.	TRBJ2-3	TRBV28	18	TGTGCCAGCAGTTTATACAGCGGGGATAGAGATAGCACAGATACGCAGTATTTT	CASSLYSGDRDSTDTQYF
.	.	TRBJ2-5	TRBV28	16	TGTGCCAGCAGTTTGGGTCAGGGAGGAGAACAAGAGACCCAGTACTTC	CASSLGQGGEQETQYF
.	.	TRBJ1-3	TRBV5-1	17	TGCGCCAGCAGTTTGGCCCTAACAGGGAACTCTGGAAACACCATATATTTT	CASSLALTGNSGNTIYF
.	.	TRBJ2-7	TRBV6-2/TRBV6-3	15	TGTGCCAGCAGTTGGACACCTTCCTCCTCCTACGAGCAGTACTTC	CASSWTPSSSYEQYF
TRBD2	.	TRBJ2-1	TRBV7-2	16	TGTGCCAGCAGCTTAGTAGTACTAGCGGGTAACAATGAGCAGTTCTTC	CASSLVVLAGNNEQFF
TRBD1	.	TRBJ1-1	TRBV6-2/TRBV6-3	14	TGTGCCAGCAGTACCGGGACAGGGTCTGTGCAGGCTTTCTTT	CASSTGTGSVQAFF
TRBD1	.	TRBJ1-1	TRBV30	13	TGTGCCTGGGATAGGGGGCTGGAGGGTGAAGCTTTCTTT	CAWDRGLEGEAFF
TRBD2	.	TRBJ2-1	TRBV7-9	15	TGTGCCAGCAGCACTGTAGCGGGAGGCTACAATGAGCAGTTCTTC	CASSTVAGGYNEQFF
.	.	TRBJ1-4	TRBV5-1	15	TGCGCCAGCAGCTTGGTGGGGGCGGAGAGTGAAAAACTGTTTTTT	CASSLVGAESEKLFF
.	.	TRBJ2-1	TRBV25-1	12	TGTGCCAGCTCCTTGATCGGGCGGGCGATGCTCTTC	CASSLIGRAMLF
.	.	TRBJ2-7	TRBV5-5	15	TGTGCCAGCAGCTTGTTTACCCAGGCTACCTACGAGCAGTACTTC	CASSLFTQATYEQYF
TRBD1	.	TRBJ1-6	TRBV4-2	18	TGTGCCAGCAGCCGACAGGGGGCGCGGGACTCCTATAATTCACCCCTCCACTTT	CASSRQGARDSYNSPLHF
.	.	TRBJ2-5	TRBV7-8	13	TGTGCCAGCAGCTACCAGGGGGGAGAGACCCAGTACTTC	CASSYQGGETQYF
.	.	TRBJ2-5	TRBV5-1	15	TGCGCCAGCAGTCGGACGGGGTCCACCGAGGAGACCCAGTACTTC	CASSRTGSTEETQYF
.	.	TRBJ2-5	TRBV7-9	13	TGTGCCAGCAGCCCAGAGGCGGGGGAGACCCAGTACTTC	CASSPEAGETQYF
.	.	TRBJ2-7	TRBV12-5	13	TGTGCTAGTGGTTTGGTCCCCGCCTACGAGCAGTACTTC	CASGLVPAYEQYF
TRBD1	.	TRBJ2-1	TRBV29-1	12	TGCAGCGCCGGGACAGGGGGCAATGAGCAGTTCTTC	CSAGTGGNEQFF
TRBD2	once	TRBJ2-1	TRBV15	16	TGTGCCACCAGCAGCAAGGGACTAGCGGCTTACAATGAGCAGTTCTTC	CATSSKGLAAYNEQFF
.	few	TRBJ1-6	TRBV27	16	TGTGCCAGCAGTTCATGGGGCTCCATCAGTAATTCACCCCTCCACTTT	CASSSWGSISNSPLHF